These 12 T cell receptor beta chains were all obtained from the same sample, sequenced in a study of neoadjuvant nivolumab and ipilimumab in lung cancer. Sequencing was performed with immunoSEQ multiplex PCR; in TCRdb, only in-frame clones are kept and a portion is missing. The sample consists of thousands of clones, roughly 80% of them appearing once. Source: tumor tissue, taken after neoadjuvant nivolumab, alone or with ipilimumab, at or shortly before surgery. These receptors were obtained from an adult with non-small cell lung cancer.

The sample holds a few counts of this clone. This chain links TRBV7-9 with TRBJ1-2; 7 positions agree with TRBD1. The CDR3 is 14 amino acids. V was pared by 6 bases and J by 4 bases, with 8 bases of the junction left unmatched. Germline loops: CDR1 SEHNR, CDR2 FQNEAQ (reference sequence). CDR3 sequence reads: CASRNSGTVYGYTF. In DNA form, the CDR3 reads TGTGCCAGCAGAAATTCCGGGACAGTCTATGGCTACACCTTC.

The V gene is TRBV27, the J gene TRBJ1-1, with D uncertain. Trimming took 1 base from V and 0 from J, leaving 9 bases between them. This CDR3 contains 15 residues. CDR1 is MNHEY, CDR2 SMNVEV, per germline (reference sequence). CDR3 sequence: CASSLLGQMNTEAFF. In DNA form, the CDR3 reads TGTGCCAGCAGTTTATTAGGCCAGATGAACACTGAAGCTTTCTTT.

This chain connects TRBV7-2 to TRBJ2-1; 7 bases fit TRBD2. V was pared by 5 bases and J by 10 bases, with 8 bases of the junction left unmatched. Per the germline V gene, CDR1 is SGHTA and CDR2 is FQGNSA. CDR3 length equals 13 residues. The CDR3 here is CASSPGLVGEQFF. The CDR3 nucleotides are TGTGCCAGCAGCCCCGGACTAGTCGGCGAGCAGTTCTTC.

The chain carries TRBV15 and TRBJ1-5; the D is unclear. Per the germline V gene, CDR1 is LNHNV and CDR2 is YYDKDF (reference sequence). This CDR3 contains 13 residues. V lost 1 base and J lost 5, with 6 bases in between. Here the CDR3 reads CATSRGLDQPQHF. Written as DNA, the CDR3 is TGTGCCACCAGCAGAGGCCTGGATCAGCCCCAGCATTTT.

The genes are TRBV4-3 and TRBJ2-7; 13 bases align to TRBD2. Trimming took 4 bases from V and 4 from J; bases not matched to a gene: 4. The CDR3 contains 15 residues. The germline CDR1 and CDR2 sequences are LGHNA and YSLEER. For the CDR3, the DNA is TGCGCCAGCAGCCGCGGGACTAGCGGGGTTTACGAGCAGTACTTC. Translating gives CASSRGTSGVYEQYF.

V gene TRBV10-2 combines with J gene TRBJ2-7; 10 positions agree with TRBD1. Looked up from germline, CDR1 is WSHSY and CDR2 is SAAADI. The CDR3 runs 16 residues. After removal of 2 bases from V and 2 bases from J, the junction contained 6 bases not matched to a gene. The CDR3 region has the DNA TGCGCCAGCAGTGAGGCAGCCGGGACAGGGGCCTACGAGCAGTACTTC. It yields the protein CASSEAAGTGAYEQYF.

The chain links TRBV6-5 to TRBJ2-3; D may correspond to TRBD1 or TRBD2 (6 bases each). V gave up 1 base and J gave up 2 bases, with 7 bases separating them. CDR1 is MNHEY and CDR2 is SVGAGI in the germline V gene. This CDR3 comprises 14 residues. The DNA for the CDR3 is TGTGCCAGCAGTTACTGGGGGGCCACAGATACGCAGTATTTT. Encoded protein: CASSYWGATDTQYF.

The rearrangement links TRBV6-5 to TRBJ2-4; D unresolved. From germline, CDR1 is MNHEY and CDR2 SVGAGI. V dropped 0 bases and J dropped 0 bases, with 9 bases sitting between them. The CDR3 extends over 16 amino acids. CDR3: CASSYSGILAKNIQYF. CDR3 bases: TGTGCCAGCAGTTACTCGGGCATCCTAGCCAAAAACATTCAGTACTTC.

The rearrangement links TRBV10-3 to TRBJ2-3; TRBD2 matches 11 bases. The V segment lost 10 bases and the J segment 1 base; nucleotides outside the gene matches: 7. This CDR3 is built from 15 residues. Germline V gene sequence: CDR1 ENHRY, CDR2 SYGVKD. CDR3 nucleotides: TGTGCCACCAACCCGGGACTAGCGGGCACAGATACGCAGTATTTT. Protein: CATNPGLAGTDTQYF.

The chain employs TRBV10-2 and TRBJ1-1; no reliable D call. The CDR3 sequence is 16 residues long. CDR1 and CDR2 from the germline V gene are WSHSY and SAAADI. V lost 6 bases, J lost 2 bases, and 19 bases lay in between. This CDR3 is CASRSGGGRINTEAFF. The CDR3 DNA sequence: TGCGCCAGCAGATCGGGTGGAGGTCGGATCAACACTGAAGCTTTCTTT.

V usage is TRBV29-1 and J usage is TRBJ2-7; D tentatively fits TRBD1 or TRBD2 (5 bases each). Deletions cut 7 bases from V and 4 bases from J, with 20 bases between. The CDR3 length is 14 residues. Germline V gene sequence: CDR1 SQVTM, CDR2 ANQGSEA. Here the CDR3 DNA reads TGCAGCGGTGCCAAGGGACGGCTGCCTTACGAGCAGTACTTC. Its protein is CSGAKGRLPYEQYF.

V gene TRBV5-1 combines with J gene TRBJ2-1; TRBD1 matches 9 bases. The CDR3 spans 15 residues. Trimming at V came to 2 bases and at J to 6 bases, leaving 6 bases not matched to a gene. Germline CDR1 and CDR2: SGHRS and YFSETQ. CDR3 in amino acids: CASSFWTGAPNEQFF. The CDR3 nucleotides are TGCGCCAGCAGCTTCTGGACAGGGGCGCCCAATGAGCAGTTCTTC.